What follows is one TCR beta chain and its context. Germline V gene data show CDR1 as LNHDA and CDR2 as SQIVND (reference sequence). The CDR3 runs to 15 residues. With V trimmed by 6 bases and J by 2 bases, 6 bases remained unmatched. The recovered donors of Cohort 3 showed two negative PCRs, clearance, or symptom resolution. Produced via immunoSEQ multiplex PCR; TCRdb's table is partial and in-frame only. The sample yields 250,000 to 300,000 clones, over 75% seen once. This sample is part of a study of blood T cell repertoires in COVID-19. Turning to the study itself: Acute-phase and convalescent COVID-19 samples originated in the United States, Italy and Spain.

The J gene is TRBJ2-2, the V gene TRBV19; TRBD1 agrees at 7 bases. This clonotype originated in a woman aged 25 to 39 who had recovered from COVID-19. The specimen was PBMCs or T cells enriched from blood (not recorded which). CDR3 DNA: TGTGCCAGTAGCAGAGGGACAGCTAACACCGGGGAGCTGTTTTTT. Residues: CASSRGTANTGELFF.